Here is one T cell receptor (beta chain) with its context. This record belongs to a study of human T cells and chemical hapten exposure. Study in general: The patch tests put 0.01% DPC on the skin of the upper back and were read 6 days later.

This CDR3 spans 14 amino acids. V was clipped by 3 bases and J by 5 bases, with 12 bases between them. The germline gives CDR1 SGHTA, CDR2 FQGNSA. TCRdb fed the RACE reads into MiXCR, producing one record per CDR3 protein. Among 62,000 or so distinct CDR3 sequences listed, approximately 11% were seen once. Specified time point: pre-sensitization, week 0. Treatment noted: therapeutic diphenylcyclopropenone sensitization with weekly scalp DPC. The V call is TRBV7-2, the J call TRBJ2-3, with D uncertain. The sample was whole blood, taken in connection with sensitization to the hapten diphenylcyclopropenone (DPC). The sequence was obtained from a woman aged 45-59 years with alopecia areata. Some clones in this sample may be carry-over from other donors' samples. The chain's CDR3 is CASSLPSQLDTQYF. The CDR3 region has the DNA TGTGCCAGCAGCTTGCCCTCACAATTAGATACGCAGTATTTT.